This T cell receptor (beta chain) was retrieved from a study of blood T cell repertoires in COVID-19 (TCRdb year 2020). Broadly, across the study: The collaborator samples originated in the United States, Italy and Spain and spanned the acute and convalescent phases of COVID-19. Samples were obtained from the ongoing ImmuneRACE study (first 160 participants) and from 1,254 subjects provided by 6 global collaborators. A de-identified subject ID, COVID-19 status, age in years and sex were almost always included in the sample metadata. The material from the prospective study consisted of cDNA or gDNA derived from T cells, B-cell-depleted T cells, or PBMCs. Where available, HLA class I and class II types were obtained from metadata supplied by the sample provider rather than from assay-based typing. The repertoires were made available in a free public database intended to serve as a resource for research on the immune response to SARS-CoV-2. The dataset comprised deeply sampled blood TCRbeta repertoires from subjects exposed to, actively infected with, or recovered from COVID-19. General findings and caveats noted by the study authors: The quantity of clinical and demographic metadata differed by source and by participant and was supplied without curation.

TCRbeta CDR3 regions were amplified from genomic DNA using the immunoSEQ Assay, a bias-controlled multiplex PCR. Per the original workflow: Within the assay, amplification of reference gene primers was used to estimate how many nucleated cells each sample contained. To quantify the absolute abundance of each unique TCRbeta CDR3 rearrangement, sequence reads were collapsed and filtered. For each sample, productive Simpson clonality was calculated by taking the square root of Simpson's diversity index across productive rearrangements. Imported from immuneACCESS, the table was reduced by TCRdb to in-frame sequences with V and J called. These copies leave out some clones; in studies compared against another copy, an unresolved V gene accounts for under half, and the cause of the remainder is not known. V and J calls and clone size are those listed in that table; D and trimming were worked out from the DNA. The sample table holds almost 250,000 clones, of which roughly 90% were seen once. The leading ten clones occupy approximately 4.2% of the sample.

Enrolling through a virtual design, the prospective study's participants ranged in age from roughly 18 to 89 years and lived across roughly 23 United States geographic areas. In the prospective study, participants were assigned to cohorts based on the clinical history participants reported in a screening survey and a study questionnaire. For ImmuneRACE Cohort 3, a participant was defined as recovered based on two consecutive negative NP/OP PCR tests, clearance by a healthcare professional, or resolution of symptoms. Mobile phlebotomists in the prospective study collected whole blood, serum and a nasopharyngeal or oropharyngeal swab from every participant. Additional blood draws and questionnaires over an approximately 2-month period could optionally be provided by prospective study participants. Prospective study blood samples were shipped either frozen or at room temperature before DNA extraction.

Concerning this clone itself: Its antigen is not yet known. Per-base quality was not reported, and no clone a single base away is much larger than it. Other DNA sequences in this sample translate to the same CDR3.

The CDR3 runs 14 amino acids, cysteine and phenylalanine included. Only the CDR3 DNA is retained, 42 bases long and in frame from the first base. CDR1 and CDR2 are read off the germline V gene (reference sequence) as GTSNPN and SVGIG. Germline trimming amounts to 1 base on V and 2 bases on J, with 2 as the count of junction bases outside the gene matches. Sequenced sample: PBMCs or T cells enriched from blood (not recorded which). The chain joins TRBV30 to TRBJ1-5, and TRBD1 aligns with 7 junction nucleotides. This clonotype originated in a woman aged 25 to 39 who had recovered from COVID-19. The DNA sequence is TGTGCCTGGAGTGGGACAGGAGGCAATCAGCCCCAGCATTTT. Translated, this gives CAWSGTGGNQPQHF.